A single sample is the source of the 6 T cell receptor beta chains below, sequenced in a study of cytomegalovirus exposure and HLA in healthy donors. Researchers ran the PCR with 60 Vbeta and 13 Jbeta primers. Clones were read by immunoSEQ multiplex PCR, and TCRdb kept only the in-frame ones, dropping some. The sample lists some 150,000 clones; about four fifths were seen once. The sequencing input was PBMCs. These receptors all stem from a man between 45 and 60 years old in good health and CMV-seropositive.

The J gene is TRBJ2-7, the V gene TRBV28, with D uncertain. Germline assignment: CDR1 MDHEN and CDR2 SYDVKM. Trimming cost V 6 bases and J 3 bases, with 6 bases left between them. This CDR3 has 11 residues. CDR3 sequence (DNA): TGTGCCAGCAGCCCTTACTACGAGCAGTACTTC. This translates into CASSPYYEQYF.

This chain's CDR3 is CASSLAPGYGYTF. The CDR3 DNA sequence: TGTGCCAGCAGCTTAGCCCCCGGGTACGGCTACACCTTC. The chain links TRBV11-2 to TRBJ1-2; D is unclear. The CDR3 is made up of 13 amino acids. Trimming removed 1 base at V and 8 bases at J, with 11 bases between. CDR1 SGHAT and CDR2 FQNNGV come from the germline V gene. The complete variable domain, with remaining parts taken from reference TRBV11-2 and TRBJ1-2, reads EAGVAQSPRYKIIEKRQSVAFWCNPISGHATLYWYQQILGQGPKLLIQFQNNGVVDDSQLPKDRFSAERLKGVDSTLKIQPAKLEDSAVYLCASSLAPGYGYTFGSGTRLTVV.

The rearrangement links TRBV19 to TRBJ1-5; no clear D gene. CDR3 size: 17 residues. V lost 2 bases and J lost 0, with 14 bases in between. Germline lookup yields CDR1 LNHDA and CDR2 SQIVND (reference sequence). In DNA, the CDR3 is TGTGCCAGTAGTATACGAGGCCGCTTAAATAGCAATCAGCCCCAGCATTTT. Its protein is CASSIRGRLNSNQPQHF.

The V and J genes are TRBV18 and TRBJ2-7; TRBD1 might be the D (5 bases). Per germline, CDR1 KGHSH and CDR2 LQKENI. V was clipped by 3 bases and J by 4 bases, with 10 bases between them. The CDR3 sequence is 13 residues long. Written as DNA, the CDR3 is TGTGCCAGCTCACCGACAGAAAGATACGAGCAGTACTTC. It encodes CASSPTERYEQYF.

A few counts support this clone. The gene calls are TRBV7-3 and TRBJ2-5; D might be TRBD1 (6 bases). The CDR3 extends over 13 amino acids. With 4 bases removed from V and 2 bases from J, the gap between germline ends came to 8 bases. Germline loops: CDR1 SGHTA, CDR2 FQGTGA. CDR3 sequence (DNA): TGTGCCAGCAGCTCCAGGGGTCAAGAGACCCAGTACTTC. It yields the protein CASSSRGQETQYF.

The chain employs TRBV5-1 and TRBJ2-1; TRBD2 aligns across 11 bases. V was pared by 4 bases and J by 0 bases, with 3 bases of the junction left unmatched. Germline assignment: CDR1 SGHRS and CDR2 YFSETQ. CDR3 length equals 16 residues. The CDR3, as DNA: TGCGCCAGCAGCCAGGGACTAGCGGCCTCCTACAATGAGCAGTTCTTC. This translates into CASSQGLAASYNEQFF.